This is a list of T cell receptor beta chains from one sample in a study of blood T cells in healthy people across ages. TCRdb re-derived calls from the 5' RACE reads in MiXCR, one entry per CDR3 protein. The sample consists of 550,000 to 700,000 distinct CDR3 sequences, 25% to 30% of them appearing once. Sequencing was done on a sample of blood. The receptors originated from a woman in her 70s in good health. Each CDR3 is given with its conserved first and last residue. D genes are given only for firm matches. Clone size appears in some rows only: once, few, many, or a class for an expanded clone.

D | size | J | V | CDR3 | DNA
. | . | TRBJ2-2 | TRBV20-1 | CSAPGGVGELFF | TGCAGTGCTCCCGGGGGTGTCGGGGAGCTGTTTTTT
. | few | TRBJ1-2 | TRBV6-5 | CASSRQARHGYTF | TGTGCCAGCAGTCGACAGGCCCGGCATGGCTACACCTTC
. | few | TRBJ1-2 | TRBV5-4 | CASSLAGPVGYGYTF | TGTGCCAGCAGCTTGGCCGGGCCCGTCGGCTATGGCTACACCTTC
. | few | TRBJ1-3 | TRBV15 | CATSRDQWGIGNTIYF | TGTGCCACCAGCAGAGATCAATGGGGAATCGGAAACACCATATATTTT
TRBD2 | . | TRBJ2-1 | TRBV20-1 | CSAWTSGGADNEQFF | TGCAGTGCTTGGACTAGCGGGGGGGCCGACAATGAGCAGTTCTTC
TRBD2 | . | TRBJ2-3 | TRBV7-2 | CASSFGLASPDTQYF | TGTGCCAGCAGCTTCGGACTAGCTTCTCCAGATACGCAGTATTTT
. | few | TRBJ1-4 | TRBV4-3 | CASRYVPAGGKLFF | TGCGCCAGCCGCTATGTTCCGGCGGGGGGAAAACTGTTTTTT
. | . | TRBJ2-7 | TRBV23-1 | CASSHPSTGTSSYEQYF | TGCGCCAGCAGTCATCCCAGTACCGGGACGTCCTCGTACGAGCAGTACTTC
TRBD2 | . | TRBJ2-5 | TRBV12-3/TRBV12-4 | CASSPGTSGGIQETQYF | TGTGCCAGCAGTCCCGGGACTAGCGGGGGGATCCAAGAGACCCAGTACTTC
. | . | TRBJ1-1 | TRBV7-2 | CASSPGRVSLLNTEAFF | TGTGCCAGCAGCCCAGGGAGGGTTTCATTATTGAACACTGAAGCTTTCTTT
. | few | TRBJ2-3 | TRBV12-3/TRBV12-4 | CASSLPTGTQYF | TGTGCCAGCAGTCTCCCCACGGGTACGCAGTATTTT
. | . | TRBJ1-6 | TRBV12-5 | CASGLRQAANNSPLHF | TGTGCTAGTGGTTTGAGACAGGCAGCCAATAATTCACCCCTCCACTTT
. | . | TRBJ1-2 | TRBV20-1 | CSASRGGGYTF | TGCAGTGCTAGCAGGGGAGGCGGCTACACCTTC
. | many | TRBJ1-4 | TRBV20-1 | CSAPALGGTNEKLFF | TGCAGTGCTCCGGCCTTGGGGGGGACTAATGAAAAACTGTTTTTT
TRBD1 | few | TRBJ2-5 | TRBV20-1 | CSASKTGDKETQYF | TGCAGTGCTAGTAAGACAGGGGATAAAGAGACCCAGTACTTC
TRBD1 | . | TRBJ1-2 | TRBV6-6 | CASSYSHRDSTYGYTF | TGTGCCAGCAGTTACTCCCATCGGGACAGCACCTATGGCTACACCTTC
TRBD1 | . | TRBJ1-5 | TRBV15 | CATSRARQGSGQPQHF | TGTGCCACCAGCAGAGCGAGACAGGGCTCCGGTCAGCCCCAGCATTTT
. | many | TRBJ1-2 | TRBV4-1 | CASSQDPRGGYTF | TGCGCCAGCAGCCAAGATCCGAGGGGGGGCTACACCTTC
TRBD1 | . | TRBJ1-2 | TRBV4-3 | CASSRSTGSVNYGYTF | TGCGCCAGCAGCCGCTCGACAGGGAGTGTCAACTATGGCTACACCTTC
. | . | TRBJ2-1 | TRBV15 | CATSRGGGTYNEQFF | TGTGCCACCAGCAGAGGTGGCGGTACCTACAATGAGCAGTTCTTC
TRBD2 | . | TRBJ2-2 | TRBV29-1 | CGVEVGLAGGTGELFF | TGCGGCGTTGAAGTCGGGCTAGCGGGGGGCACCGGGGAGCTGTTTTTT
TRBD1 | . | TRBJ1-2 | TRBV7-2 | CASSLGQGKDTF | TGTGCCAGCAGCTTAGGACAGGGGAAGGACACCTTC
. | few | TRBJ2-1 | TRBV11-2 | CASNLGLHYNEQFF | TGTGCCAGCAACCTGGGCCTCCACTACAATGAGCAGTTCTTC
TRBD1 | . | TRBJ1-5 | TRBV9 | CASSQGGRGNQPQHF | TGTGCCAGCAGCCAGGGGGGCCGAGGCAATCAGCCCCAGCATTTT
. | . | TRBJ1-1 | TRBV11-2 | CATAGQTNTEAFF | TGTGCCACCGCGGGACAAACGAACACTGAAGCTTTCTTT
TRBD2 | few | TRBJ2-5 | TRBV20-1 | CSARILAGSLETQYF | TGCAGTGCTAGGATACTAGCGGGATCCTTAGAGACCCAGTACTTC
TRBD1 | . | TRBJ2-1 | TRBV5-8 | CASSLWTGHEQFF | TGTGCCAGCAGCTTGTGGACAGGGCATGAGCAGTTCTTC
. | . | TRBJ2-3 | TRBV7-3 | CASSPSQVETQYF | TGTGCCAGCAGCCCCTCCCAGGTCGAAACGCAGTATTTT
TRBD2 | . | TRBJ2-5 | TRBV5-1 | CASSLGLRTSGQETQYF | TGCGCCAGCAGCTTGGGACTAAGGACTAGCGGACAAGAGACCCAGTACTTC
. | . | TRBJ2-4 | TRBV6-4 | CASSPRQGQGNIQYF | TGTGCCAGCAGTCCCCGCCAAGGGCAGGGCAACATTCAGTACTTC
TRBD1 | . | TRBJ2-1 | TRBV20-1 | CSALPPGQGSNEQFF | TGCAGTGCACTCCCTCCGGGACAGGGTAGCAATGAGCAGTTCTTC
TRBD1 | many | TRBJ1-2 | TRBV18 | CASSPAGQGSAYGYTF | TGTGCCAGCTCACCCGCGGGACAGGGTAGTGCCTATGGCTACACCTTC
. | many | TRBJ2-1 | TRBV6-1 | CASSVVQGQYTYNEQFF | TGTGCCAGCAGTGTTGTTCAGGGCCAATATACCTACAATGAGCAGTTCTTC
. | few | TRBJ2-7 | TRBV7-2 | CASSQDYGGYEQYF | TGTGCCAGCAGCCAGGACTACGGCGGGTACGAGCAGTACTTC
. | few | TRBJ2-4 | TRBV4-3 | CASSQDLSRRGRRNIQYF | TGCGCCAGCAGCCAAGATTTGAGTAGGAGGGGTCGGAGAAACATTCAGTACTTC
TRBD1 | . | TRBJ2-3 | TRBV24-1 | CATSDGDSETTSTDTQYF | TGTGCCACCAGTGATGGGGACAGCGAAACCACTAGCACAGATACGCAGTATTTT
. | . | TRBJ2-7 | TRBV11-2 | CASSLDIGGSYEQYF | TGTGCCAGCAGCTTAGATATAGGGGGATCGTACGAGCAGTACTTC
. | . | TRBJ1-4 | TRBV6-5 | CASSPDSVELFF | TGTGCCAGCAGCCCGGACTCCGTAGAACTGTTTTTT
. | . | TRBJ2-4 | TRBV6-1 | CASRGPSTDLAKNIQYF | TGTGCCAGCAGGGGACCCTCGACTGATCTAGCCAAAAACATTCAGTACTTC
TRBD2 | many | TRBJ2-1 | TRBV5-1 | CTSAPGGSYNEQFF | TGCACCAGCGCCCCGGGGGGCTCCTACAATGAGCAGTTCTTC
. | . | TRBJ1-3 | TRBV20-1 | CSARRQSSGNTIYF | TGCAGTGCTAGGAGACAGTCCTCTGGAAACACCATATATTTT
TRBD1 | many | TRBJ2-4 | TRBV3-1 | CASSPWDRSKNIQYF | TGTGCCAGCAGCCCCTGGGACAGAAGCAAAAACATTCAGTACTTC
. | . | TRBJ1-2 | TRBV20-1 | CSAHQGMVKVDGYTF | TGCAGTGCTCACCAAGGGATGGTGAAGGTTGATGGCTACACCTTC
. | . | TRBJ1-6 | TRBV6-6 | CASSPPQSPLHF | TGTGCCAGCAGTCCGCCCCAATCACCCCTCCACTTT
. | few | TRBJ2-1 | TRBV24-1 | CATSEVGVRVNEQFF | TGTGCCACCAGTGAGGTGGGGGTACGGGTCAATGAGCAGTTCTTC
. | few | TRBJ2-2 | TRBV20-1 | CSARDSSGLTGELFF | TGCAGTGCTAGAGATAGCAGCGGGCTTACCGGGGAGCTGTTTTTT